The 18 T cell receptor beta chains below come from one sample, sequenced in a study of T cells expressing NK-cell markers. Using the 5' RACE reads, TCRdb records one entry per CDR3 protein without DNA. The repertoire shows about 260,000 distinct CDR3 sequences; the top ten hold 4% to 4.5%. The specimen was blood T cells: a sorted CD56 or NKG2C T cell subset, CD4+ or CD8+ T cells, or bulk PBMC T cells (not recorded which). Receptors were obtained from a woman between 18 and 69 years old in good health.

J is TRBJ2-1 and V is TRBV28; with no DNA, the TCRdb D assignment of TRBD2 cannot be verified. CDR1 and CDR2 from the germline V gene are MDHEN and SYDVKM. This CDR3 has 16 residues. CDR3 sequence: CASSRTSGRGYNEQFF.

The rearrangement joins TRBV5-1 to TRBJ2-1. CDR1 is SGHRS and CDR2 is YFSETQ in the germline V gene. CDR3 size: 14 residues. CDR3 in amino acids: CASSESVVRGEQFF. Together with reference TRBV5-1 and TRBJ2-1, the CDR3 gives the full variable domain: KAGVTQTPRYLIKTRGQQVTLSCSPISGHRSVSWYQQTPGQGLQFLFEYFSETQRNKGNFPGRFSGRQFSNSRSEMNVSTLELGDSALYLCASSESVVRGEQFFGPGTRLTVL.

The CDR3 reads CSVATGSQETQYF. The V call is TRBV29-1, the J call TRBJ2-5. The CDR3 extends over 13 amino acids. The germline CDR1 and CDR2 sequences are SQVTM and ANQGSEA.

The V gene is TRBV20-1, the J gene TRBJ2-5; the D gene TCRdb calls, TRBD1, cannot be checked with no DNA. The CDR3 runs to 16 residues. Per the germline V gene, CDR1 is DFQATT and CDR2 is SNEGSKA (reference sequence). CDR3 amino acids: CSARDFGGAGQETQYF.

The CDR3 region is CASSRGVYNEQFF. The rearrangement uses TRBV7-2 and TRBJ2-1. CDR1 and CDR2 (germline): SGHTA, FQGNSA. The CDR3 has 13 amino acids.

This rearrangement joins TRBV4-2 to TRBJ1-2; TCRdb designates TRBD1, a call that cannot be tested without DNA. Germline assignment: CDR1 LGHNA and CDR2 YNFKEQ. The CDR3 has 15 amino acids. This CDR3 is CASSQERGPVYGYTF.

The CDR3 spells CASSRRGAGELFF. The chain employs TRBV5-1 and TRBJ2-2; TCRdb gives TRBD1 as the D gene, but with no DNA this cannot be confirmed. CDR3 length: 13 amino acids. Germline-derived CDR1 and CDR2 are SGHRS and YFSETQ.

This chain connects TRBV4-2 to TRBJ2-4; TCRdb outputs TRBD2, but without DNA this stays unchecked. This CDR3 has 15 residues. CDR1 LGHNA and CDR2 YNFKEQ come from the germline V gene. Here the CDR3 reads CASSQEGAAKNIQYF.

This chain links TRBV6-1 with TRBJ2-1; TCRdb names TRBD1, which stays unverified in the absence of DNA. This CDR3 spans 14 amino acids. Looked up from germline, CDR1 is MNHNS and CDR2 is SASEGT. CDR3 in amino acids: CASSPLFEGDEQFF.

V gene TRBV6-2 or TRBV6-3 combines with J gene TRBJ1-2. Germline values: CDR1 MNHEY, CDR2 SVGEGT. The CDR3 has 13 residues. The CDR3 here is CASSGRHHYGYTF.

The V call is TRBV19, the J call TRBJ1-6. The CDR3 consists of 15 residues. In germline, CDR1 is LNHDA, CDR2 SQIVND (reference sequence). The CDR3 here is CASRDDSSYNSPLHF.

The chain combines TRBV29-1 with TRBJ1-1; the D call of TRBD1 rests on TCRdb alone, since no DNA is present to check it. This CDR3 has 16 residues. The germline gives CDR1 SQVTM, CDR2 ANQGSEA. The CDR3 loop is CSVGPLRQTSDTEAFF.

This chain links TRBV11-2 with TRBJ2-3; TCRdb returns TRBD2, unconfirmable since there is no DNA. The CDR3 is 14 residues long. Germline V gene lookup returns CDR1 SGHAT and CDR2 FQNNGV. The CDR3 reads CASSPRADTDTQYF.

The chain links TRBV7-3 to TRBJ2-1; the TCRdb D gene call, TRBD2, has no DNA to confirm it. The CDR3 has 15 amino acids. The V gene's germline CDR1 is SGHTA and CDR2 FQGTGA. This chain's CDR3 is CASSLTSGGLNEQFF.

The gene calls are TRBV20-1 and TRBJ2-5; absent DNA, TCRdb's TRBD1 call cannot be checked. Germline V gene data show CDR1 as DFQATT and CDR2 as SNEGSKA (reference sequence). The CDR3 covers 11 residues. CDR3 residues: CSAPREETQYF.

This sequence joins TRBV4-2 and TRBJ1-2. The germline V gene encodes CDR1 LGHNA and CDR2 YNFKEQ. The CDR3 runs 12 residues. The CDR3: CASSPDVGGYTF.

The CDR3: CAISATQQGLPNTGELFF. This chain connects TRBV10-3 to TRBJ2-2; TCRdb proposes TRBD1, but this gene call is untestable without DNA. CDR3 length: 18 amino acids. Germline V gives CDR1 ENHRY, CDR2 SYGVKD.

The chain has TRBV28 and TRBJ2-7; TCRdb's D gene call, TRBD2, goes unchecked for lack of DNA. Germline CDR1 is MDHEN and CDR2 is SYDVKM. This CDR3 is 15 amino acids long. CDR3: CASSSLAGGIYEQYF.